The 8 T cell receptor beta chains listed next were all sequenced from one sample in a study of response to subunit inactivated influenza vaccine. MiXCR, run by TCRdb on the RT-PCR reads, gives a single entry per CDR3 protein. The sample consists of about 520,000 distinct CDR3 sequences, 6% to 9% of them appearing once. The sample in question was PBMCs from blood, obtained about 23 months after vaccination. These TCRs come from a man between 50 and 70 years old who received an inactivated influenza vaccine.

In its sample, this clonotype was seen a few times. The DNA for the CDR3 is TGTGCCAGCAGCTTAGTCCTGACTAGCTCCGGGGAGACCCAGTACTTC. It is translated as CASSLVLTSSGETQYF. This chain joins TRBV7-2 and TRBJ2-5; 7 bases are shared with TRBD2. Germline CDR1 reads SGHTA; CDR2 reads FQGNSA. Trimming removed 1 base from V and 5 bases from J; junction bases left unmatched: 10. This CDR3 comprises 16 residues.

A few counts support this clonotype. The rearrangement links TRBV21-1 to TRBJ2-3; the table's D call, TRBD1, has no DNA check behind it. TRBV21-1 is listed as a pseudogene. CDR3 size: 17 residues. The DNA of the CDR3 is TGTGCCAGCAGCAAACCCCCCGGGGCGACCTGCACAGATACGCAGTATTTT. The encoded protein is CASSKPPGATCTDTQYF.

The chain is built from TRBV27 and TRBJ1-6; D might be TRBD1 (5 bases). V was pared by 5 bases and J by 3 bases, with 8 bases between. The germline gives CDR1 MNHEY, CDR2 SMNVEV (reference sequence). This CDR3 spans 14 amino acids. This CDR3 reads CASSPTDYNSPLHF. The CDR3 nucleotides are TGTGCCAGCAGTCCGACAGACTATAATTCACCCCTCCACTTT.

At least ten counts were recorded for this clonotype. DNA for the CDR3: TGTGCCATCAGTGGAGTAGACAGGGTGGCCACCGGGGAGCTGTTTTTT. As protein: CAISGVDRVATGELFF. J is TRBJ2-2 and V is TRBV10-3; TRBD1 aligns across 7 bases. This CDR3 is built from 16 residues. V gave up 4 bases and J gave up 4 bases; unmatched junction bases: 9. From germline, CDR1 is ENHRY and CDR2 SYGVKD.

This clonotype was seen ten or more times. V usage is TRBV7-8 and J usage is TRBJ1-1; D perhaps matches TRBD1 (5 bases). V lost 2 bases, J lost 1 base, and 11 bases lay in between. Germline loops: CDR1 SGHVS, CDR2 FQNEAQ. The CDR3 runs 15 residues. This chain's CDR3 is CASSLKLGGNTEAFF. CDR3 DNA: TGTGCCAGCAGCTTAAAGCTGGGGGGGAACACTGAAGCTTTCTTT.

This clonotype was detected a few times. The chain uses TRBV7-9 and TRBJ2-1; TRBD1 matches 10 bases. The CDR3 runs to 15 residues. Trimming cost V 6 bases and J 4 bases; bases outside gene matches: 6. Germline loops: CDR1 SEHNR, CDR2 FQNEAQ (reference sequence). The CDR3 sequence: CASRPGTGVYNEQFF. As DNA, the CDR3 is TGTGCCAGCAGGCCCGGGACAGGGGTTTACAATGAGCAGTTCTTC. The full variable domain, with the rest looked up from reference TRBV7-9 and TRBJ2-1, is DTGVSQNPRHKITKRGQNVTFRCDPISEHNRLYWYRQTLGQGPEFLTYFQNEAQLEKSRLLSDRFSAERPKGSFSTLEIQRTEQGDSAMYLCASRPGTGVYNEQFFGPGTRLTVL.

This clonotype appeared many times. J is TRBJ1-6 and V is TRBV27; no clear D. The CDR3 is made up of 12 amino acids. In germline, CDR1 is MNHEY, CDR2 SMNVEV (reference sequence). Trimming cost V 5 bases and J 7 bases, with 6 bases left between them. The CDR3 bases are TGTGCCAGCAGTAATGGGAATTCACCCCTCCACTTT. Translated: CASSNGNSPLHF.

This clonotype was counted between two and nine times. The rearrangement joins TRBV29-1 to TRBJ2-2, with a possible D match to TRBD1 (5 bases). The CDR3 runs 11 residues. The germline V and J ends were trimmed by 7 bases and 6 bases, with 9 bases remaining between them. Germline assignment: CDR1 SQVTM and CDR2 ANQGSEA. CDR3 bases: TGCAGCGGTCAGGGCCCCGGGGAGCTGTTTTTT. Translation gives CSGQGPGELFF.